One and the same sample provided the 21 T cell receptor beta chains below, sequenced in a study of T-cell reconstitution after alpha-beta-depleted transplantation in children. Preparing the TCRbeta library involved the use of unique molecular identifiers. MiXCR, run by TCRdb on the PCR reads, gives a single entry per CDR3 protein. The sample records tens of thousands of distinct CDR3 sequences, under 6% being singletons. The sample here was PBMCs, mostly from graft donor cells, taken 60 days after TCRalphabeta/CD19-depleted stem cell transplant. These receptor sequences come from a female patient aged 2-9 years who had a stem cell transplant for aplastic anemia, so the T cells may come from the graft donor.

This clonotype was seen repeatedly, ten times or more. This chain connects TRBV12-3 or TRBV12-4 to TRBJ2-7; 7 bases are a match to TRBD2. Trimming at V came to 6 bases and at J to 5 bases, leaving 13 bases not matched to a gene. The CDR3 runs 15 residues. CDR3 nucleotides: TGTGCCAGCAGGGCGACTGGCGGGAGTGGCCACGAGCAGTACTTC. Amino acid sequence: CASRATGGSGHEQYF.

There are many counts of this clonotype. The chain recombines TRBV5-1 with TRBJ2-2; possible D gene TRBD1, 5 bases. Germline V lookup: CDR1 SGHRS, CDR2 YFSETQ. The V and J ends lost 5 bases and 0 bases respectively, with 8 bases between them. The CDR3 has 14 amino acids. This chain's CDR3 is CASRRQPNTGELFF. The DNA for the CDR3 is TGCGCCAGCAGGCGACAGCCGAACACCGGGGAGCTGTTTTTT.

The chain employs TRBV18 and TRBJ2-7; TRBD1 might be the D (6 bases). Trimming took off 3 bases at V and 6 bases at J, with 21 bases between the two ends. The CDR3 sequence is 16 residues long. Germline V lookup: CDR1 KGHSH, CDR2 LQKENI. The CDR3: CASSPQTGILLVEQYF. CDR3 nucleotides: TGTGCCAGCTCACCCCAAACAGGGATTCTCCTGGTCGAGCAGTACTTC.

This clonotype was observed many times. CDR3 protein: CASQKPGTGSGELFF. Here the CDR3 DNA reads TGTGCCAGCCAAAAACCCGGGACAGGGTCCGGGGAGCTGTTTTTT. The gene calls are TRBV6-1 and TRBJ2-2; TRBD1 agrees at 9 bases. V trimming: 8 bases; J trimming: 6 bases; junction bases outside the gene matches: 10. Germline V CDR1 and CDR2: MNHNS, SASEGT. This CDR3 region has 15 residues.

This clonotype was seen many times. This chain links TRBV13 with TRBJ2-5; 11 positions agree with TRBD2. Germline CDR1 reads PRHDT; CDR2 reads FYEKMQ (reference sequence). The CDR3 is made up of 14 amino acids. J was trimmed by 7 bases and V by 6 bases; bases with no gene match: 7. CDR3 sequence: CASRLAGDLGTQYF. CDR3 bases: TGTGCCAGCAGACTAGCGGGAGACTTGGGGACCCAGTACTTC.

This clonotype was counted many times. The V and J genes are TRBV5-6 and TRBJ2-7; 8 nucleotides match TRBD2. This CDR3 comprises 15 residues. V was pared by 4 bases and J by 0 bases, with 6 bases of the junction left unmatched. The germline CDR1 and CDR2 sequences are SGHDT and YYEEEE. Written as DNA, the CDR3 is TGTGCCAGCAGCCTTACCGGGACTAGCTCCTACGAGCAGTACGTC. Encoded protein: CASSLTGTSSYEQYV.

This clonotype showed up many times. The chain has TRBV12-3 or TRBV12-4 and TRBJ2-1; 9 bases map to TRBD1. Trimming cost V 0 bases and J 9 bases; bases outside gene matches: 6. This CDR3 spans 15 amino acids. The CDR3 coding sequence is TGTGCCAGCAGTTTAGCGGGACAGGGAGGACCTGAGCAGTTCTTC. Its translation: CASSLAGQGGPEQFF.

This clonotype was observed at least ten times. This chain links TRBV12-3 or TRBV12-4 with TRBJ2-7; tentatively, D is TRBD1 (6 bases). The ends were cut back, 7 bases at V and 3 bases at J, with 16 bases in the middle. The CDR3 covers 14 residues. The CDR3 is CASTLGGSDYEQYF. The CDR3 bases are TGTGCCAGCACTCTTGGGGGCTCAGACTACGAGCAGTACTTC.

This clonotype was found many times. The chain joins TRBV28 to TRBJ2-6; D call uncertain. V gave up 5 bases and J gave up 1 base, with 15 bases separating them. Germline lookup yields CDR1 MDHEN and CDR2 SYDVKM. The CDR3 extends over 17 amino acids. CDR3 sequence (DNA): TGTGCCAGCAGTGTGTTCTCAACTTTATCTGGGGCCAACGTCCTGACTTTC. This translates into CASSVFSTLSGANVLTF.

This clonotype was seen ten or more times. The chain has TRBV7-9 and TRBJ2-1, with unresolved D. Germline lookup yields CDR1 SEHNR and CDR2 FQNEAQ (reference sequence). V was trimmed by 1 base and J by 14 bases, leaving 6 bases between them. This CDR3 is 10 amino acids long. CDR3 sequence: CASSLDPEFF. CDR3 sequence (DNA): TGTGCCAGCAGCTTAGACCCAGAGTTCTTC.

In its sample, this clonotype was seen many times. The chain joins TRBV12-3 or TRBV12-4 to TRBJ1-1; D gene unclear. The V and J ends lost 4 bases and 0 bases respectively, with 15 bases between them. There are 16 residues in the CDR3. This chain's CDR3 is CASSSPGRSMNTEAFF. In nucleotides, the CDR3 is TGTGCCAGCAGTTCACCGGGCCGCTCCATGAACACTGAAGCTTTCTTT.

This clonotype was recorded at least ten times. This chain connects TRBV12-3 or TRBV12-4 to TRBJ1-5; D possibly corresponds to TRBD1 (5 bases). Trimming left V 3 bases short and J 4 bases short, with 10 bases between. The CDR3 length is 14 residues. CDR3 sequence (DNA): TGTGCCAGCAGTTTTAGGGGATTTAATCAGCCCCAGCATTTT. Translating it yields CASSFRGFNQPQHF.

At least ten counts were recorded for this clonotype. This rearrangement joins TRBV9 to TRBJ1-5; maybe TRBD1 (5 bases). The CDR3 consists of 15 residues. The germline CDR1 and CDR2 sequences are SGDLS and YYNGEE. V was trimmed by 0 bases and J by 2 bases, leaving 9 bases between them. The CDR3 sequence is CASSVAGYGNQPQHF. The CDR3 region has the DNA TGTGCCAGCAGCGTAGCAGGGTATGGCAATCAGCCCCAGCATTTT.

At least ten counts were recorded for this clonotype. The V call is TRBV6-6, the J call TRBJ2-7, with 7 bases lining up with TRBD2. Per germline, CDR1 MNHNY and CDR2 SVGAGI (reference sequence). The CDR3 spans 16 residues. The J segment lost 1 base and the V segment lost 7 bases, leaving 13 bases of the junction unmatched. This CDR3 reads CASKVGEGSGSYEQYF. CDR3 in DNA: TGTGCCAGCAAGGTTGGGGAGGGCTCAGGATCCTACGAGCAGTACTTC.

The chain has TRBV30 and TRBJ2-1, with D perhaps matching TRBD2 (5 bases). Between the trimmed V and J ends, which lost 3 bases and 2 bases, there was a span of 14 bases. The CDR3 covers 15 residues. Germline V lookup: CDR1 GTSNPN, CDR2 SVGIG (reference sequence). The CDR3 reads CAWRTFAGAYNEQFF. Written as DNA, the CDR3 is TGTGCCTGGAGGACTTTTGCGGGTGCCTACAATGAGCAGTTCTTC.

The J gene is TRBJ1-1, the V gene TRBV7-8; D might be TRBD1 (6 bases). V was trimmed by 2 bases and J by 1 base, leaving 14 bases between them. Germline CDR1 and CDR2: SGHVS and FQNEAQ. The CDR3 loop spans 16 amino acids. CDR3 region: CASSLRRGLGNTEAFF. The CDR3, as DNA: TGTGCCAGCAGCTTACGACGGGGGCTGGGGAACACTGAAGCTTTCTTT.

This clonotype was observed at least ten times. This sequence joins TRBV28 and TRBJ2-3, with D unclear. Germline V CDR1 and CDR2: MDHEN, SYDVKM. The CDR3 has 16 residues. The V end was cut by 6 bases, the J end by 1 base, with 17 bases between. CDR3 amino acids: CASSSRAPRGTDTQYF. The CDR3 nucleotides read TGTGCCAGCAGCTCTCGGGCTCCTAGGGGCACAGATACGCAGTATTTT.

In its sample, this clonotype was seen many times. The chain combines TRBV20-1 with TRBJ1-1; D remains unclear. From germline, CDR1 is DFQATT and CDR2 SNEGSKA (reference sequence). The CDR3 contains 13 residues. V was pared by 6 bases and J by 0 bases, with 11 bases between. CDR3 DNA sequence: TGCAGTGCCTTGAGGGAAATGAACACTGAAGCTTTCTTT. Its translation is CSALREMNTEAFF.

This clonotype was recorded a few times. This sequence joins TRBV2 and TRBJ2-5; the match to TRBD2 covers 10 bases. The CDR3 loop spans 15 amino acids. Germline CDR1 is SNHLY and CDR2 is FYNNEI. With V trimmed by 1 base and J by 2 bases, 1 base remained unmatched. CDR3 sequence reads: CASSEGLAGQETQYF. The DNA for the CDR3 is TGTGCCAGCAGTGAAGGACTAGCGGGTCAAGAGACCCAGTACTTC.

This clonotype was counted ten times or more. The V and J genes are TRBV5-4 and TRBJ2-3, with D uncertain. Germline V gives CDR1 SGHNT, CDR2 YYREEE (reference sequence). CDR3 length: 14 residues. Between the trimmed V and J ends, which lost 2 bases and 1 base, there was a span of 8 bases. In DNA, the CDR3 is TGTGCCAGCAGCTTAAGGGTAGGCACAGATACGCAGTATTTT. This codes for CASSLRVGTDTQYF.

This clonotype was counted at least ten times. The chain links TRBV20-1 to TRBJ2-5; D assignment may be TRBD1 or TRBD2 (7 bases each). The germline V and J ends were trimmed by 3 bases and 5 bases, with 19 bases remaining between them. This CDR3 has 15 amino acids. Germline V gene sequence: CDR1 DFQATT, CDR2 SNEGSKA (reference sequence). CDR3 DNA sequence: TGCAGTGCTAGCGCTAGGGGGAGGGGGCGGGAGACCCAGTACTTC. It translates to CSASARGRGRETQYF.